What follows is one TCR beta chain and its context. Its antigen is currently unknown. The sample comes from a study of OX40 agonist ivuxolimab in advanced cancers. Study summary: The patients received ivuxolimab by intravenous route every 2 weeks at 0.01 to 10 mg/kg.

Study findings and constraints: In CD8+ T cells, expanded clones were on average more numerous than in CD4+. Some of the lowest clonal expansion was seen in partial responders at 0.1-3.0 mg/kg.

Profiling relied on immunoSEQ multiplex PCR, and the TCRdb table lists in-frame clones only, not all of them. The sample holds under 25,000 clones, around 79% seen once. V was trimmed by 1 base and J by 0 bases, leaving 4 bases between them. The germline gives CDR1 SGHTA, CDR2 FQGNSA. This CDR3 contains 15 residues. The receptor's source is an adult with an advanced solid tumor such as melanoma, head and neck, liver or kidney cancer. This chain links TRBV7-2 with TRBJ2-6, with D hard to call. The sample here was CD4+ or CD8+ T cells sorted from blood, taken in a trial of the OX40 agonist ivuxolimab. The CDR3 sequence is CASSLVTSGANVLTF. The DNA of the CDR3 is TGTGCCAGCAGCTTAGTCACCTCTGGGGCCAACGTCCTGACTTTC.